These 11 T cell receptor beta chains were sequenced from one sample in a study of T-cell memory formation after mild COVID-19. TCRdb recomputed calls from the 5' RACE reads with MiXCR, one row per CDR3 protein. The repertoire holds a few hundred thousand distinct CDR3 sequences, with over 11% as singletons. Sequencing was performed on PBMCs or a T cell subset sorted from them (not recorded which). These receptors were obtained from a man in his late teens or twenties who had mild COVID-19 (a few samples of this study predate the infection). Cell type and time point are not known.

The chain uses TRBV11-2 and TRBJ2-3; a possible D gene is TRBD2 (5 bases). This CDR3 comprises 17 residues. Deletions cut 5 bases from V and 2 bases from J, with 20 bases between. Per germline, CDR1 SGHAT and CDR2 FQNNGV. CDR3 bases: TGTGCCAGCAGCCCTCCCGCGGGTAAGGGAAACACAGATACGCAGTATTTT. As protein: CASSPPAGKGNTDTQYF.

This clonotype occurred a few times. This chain's CDR3 is CASSQGRGDPPYEQYF. Written as DNA, the CDR3 is TGCGCCAGCAGCCAAGGACGGGGGGACCCCCCTTACGAGCAGTACTTC. J is TRBJ2-7 and V is TRBV4-1; 7 bases fit TRBD2. This CDR3 is 16 amino acids long. J was trimmed by 4 bases and V by 1 base; bases with no gene match: 10. Germline V lookup: CDR1 MGHRA, CDR2 YSYEKL.

This clonotype was detected ten times or more. V gene TRBV5-1 combines with J gene TRBJ1-2, with a weak D call TRBD1 (5 bases). The CDR3 spans 14 residues. Per germline, CDR1 SGHRS and CDR2 YFSETQ. Trimming left V 4 bases short and J 4 bases short, with 14 bases between. The CDR3 DNA reads TGCGCCAGCAGCGGGCTTCGGGACGGCTATGGCTACACCTTC. It is translated as CASSGLRDGYGYTF.

This clonotype appeared a few times. The V gene is TRBV20-1, the J gene TRBJ1-2; D perhaps matches TRBD1 (5 bases). Between the trimmed V and J ends, which lost 1 base and 2 bases, there was a span of 11 bases. Germline CDR1 DFQATT, CDR2 SNEGSKA (reference sequence). The CDR3 covers 14 residues. CDR3 nucleotides: TGCAGTGCTAGAGGAGTTGCAGGGAACTATGGCTACACCTTC. Translated: CSARGVAGNYGYTF.

The CDR3 here is CASSSRDSYTQYF. The CDR3, as DNA: TGTGCCAGCAGCTCCCGGGACAGCTATACGCAGTATTTT. The genes are TRBV12-3 or TRBV12-4 and TRBJ2-3, with 7 nucleotides matching TRBD1. The CDR3 totals 13 residues. V was clipped by 6 bases and J by 7 bases; unmatched bases: 7.

The J gene is TRBJ1-5, the V gene TRBV6-2 or TRBV6-3; D is undetermined. The germline V gene encodes CDR1 MNHEY and CDR2 SVGEGT. V gave up 1 base and J gave up 3 bases, with 4 bases separating them. The CDR3 runs 13 residues. Here the CDR3 reads CASSYWSNQPQHF. The CDR3 nucleotides are TGTGCCAGCAGTTACTGGTCCAATCAGCCCCAGCATTTT.

This clonotype has a count of ten or more. The chain recombines TRBV12-3 or TRBV12-4 with TRBJ1-1; D remains ambiguous. The V gene lost 6 bases and the J gene lost 2 bases, with 10 bases spanning the gap. This CDR3 is built from 13 residues. The CDR3 spells CASSFSSNTEAFF. The CDR3, as DNA: TGTGCCAGCAGCTTCAGCAGTAACACTGAAGCTTTCTTT.

This chain connects TRBV5-1 to TRBJ1-2; D remains unclear. V lost 2 bases, J lost 6 bases, and 8 bases lay in between. The CDR3 is made up of 12 amino acids. Per germline, CDR1 SGHRS and CDR2 YFSETQ. The CDR3 loop is CASSFPPDGYTF. The CDR3 coding sequence is TGCGCCAGCAGCTTCCCGCCAGATGGCTACACCTTC.

The chain links TRBV7-8 to TRBJ1-1; a weak D match, TRBD1 (5 bases). Germline CDR1 and CDR2: SGHVS and FQNEAQ. Trimming removed 0 bases from V and 0 bases from J, with 8 bases in between. The CDR3 extends over 15 amino acids. In DNA form, the CDR3 reads TGTGCCAGCAGCTTAGCGATCAGGGTGAACACTGAAGCTTTCTTT. Amino acids: CASSLAIRVNTEAFF.

The chain carries TRBV7-9 and TRBJ2-3; D is possibly TRBD2 (5 bases). The germline CDR1 and CDR2 sequences are SEHNR and FQNEAQ (reference sequence). The CDR3 sequence is 15 residues long. The ends were cut back, 1 base at V and 7 bases at J, with 15 bases in the middle. This CDR3 is CASSLVEAVDHTQYF. As DNA, the CDR3 is TGTGCCAGCAGCTTAGTGGAGGCCGTCGACCATACGCAGTATTTT.

The rearrangement joins TRBV20-1 to TRBJ2-7; 8 positions match TRBD1. This CDR3 region has 13 residues. V shed 6 bases, J shed 1 base, and the junction held 5 bases outside the gene matches. Germline V gene data show CDR1 as DFQATT and CDR2 as SNEGSKA (reference sequence). CDR3 sequence reads: CSATDRGSYEQYV. CDR3 DNA sequence: TGCAGTGCAACCGACAGGGGTTCCTACGAGCAGTACGTC.